This T cell receptor (beta chain) was captured by sequencing in a study of T cell responses to AZD1222 COVID-19 vaccine. General study results and limits: Only 5 or 6 AZD1222 recipients tested seropositive at baseline. Reports indicate that nearly half of spike-specific TCRs are directed at unmutated variant regions. Donors, mostly white British, included more females; clonal diversity was possibly underestimated.

Second-dose intervals near 4 or 12 weeks were combined. Remarks on this clone: Antigen: not known.

TCRdb keeps only in-frame clones here, not all; method: immunoSEQ multiplex PCR. Of some 180,000 clones listed, roughly 92% are singletons. The specimen comprised peripheral blood, sampled 28 days after the second AZD1222 dose. The sequence derives from an adult who received the AZD1222 COVID-19 vaccine.

The CDR3 loop reads CASSSGQAYNEQFF. Here the CDR3 DNA reads TGTGCCAGCAGCTCCGGACAGGCATACAATGAGCAGTTCTTC. This chain joins TRBV5-5 and TRBJ2-1; 7 bases are shared with TRBD1. CDR3 length equals 14 residues. J gave up 4 bases and V 3 bases, and 4 bases lay outside the gene matches. Germline V CDR1 and CDR2: SGHKS, YYEKEE (reference sequence).